This T cell receptor (beta chain) was retrieved from a study of cytomegalovirus exposure and HLA in healthy donors. Study-level background: A prior analysis found 117 million unique TCR beta sequences from 150 million to 200 million T cells.

Whole-study findings and limits: The dataset shows that most TCR sequences were rare, while some public TCRs occurred in many donors. It was in a later analysis that TCR association rates were seen to vary by HLA locus, highest for DRB1 and lowest for HLA-C. In an earlier analysis, most TCR beta V segments were productive about 90% or about 30% of the time.

With 60 Vbeta and 13 Jbeta primers, the PCR was carried out. Repertoires were generated with immunoSEQ multiplex PCR, while TCRdb's copy carries only in-frame clones and drops some. The sample records approximately 170,000 clones, around four fifths being singletons. The CDR3 runs to 12 residues. V was clipped by 7 bases and J by 4 bases, with 9 bases between them. With respect to this clone: The antigen is unknown.

The gene calls are TRBV23-1 and TRBJ2-3; D not certain. TRBV23-1 is annotated as an ORF whose role is uncertain. Input material: PBMCs. This TCR was recovered from a male donor in good health and CMV-seropositive. The DNA for the CDR3 is TGCGCCAGCATCCTTGAGGCAGATACGCAGTATTTT. Translated, it gives CASILEADTQYF.